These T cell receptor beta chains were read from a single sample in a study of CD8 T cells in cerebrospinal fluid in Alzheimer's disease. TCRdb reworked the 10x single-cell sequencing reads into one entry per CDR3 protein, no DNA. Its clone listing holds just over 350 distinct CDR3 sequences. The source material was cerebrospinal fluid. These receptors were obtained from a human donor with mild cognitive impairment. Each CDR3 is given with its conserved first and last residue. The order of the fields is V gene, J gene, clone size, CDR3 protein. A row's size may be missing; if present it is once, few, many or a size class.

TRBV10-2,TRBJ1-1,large,CASSESGVSEAFF
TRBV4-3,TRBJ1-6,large,CASSQEFTNSPLHF
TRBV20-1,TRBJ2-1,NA,CSASLPAGAGDEQFF
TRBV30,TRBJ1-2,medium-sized,CAWSLLPNYGYTF
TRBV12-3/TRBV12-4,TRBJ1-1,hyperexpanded,CASSLEVSGEAFF
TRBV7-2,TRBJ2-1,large,CASTQRYGSNNEQFF
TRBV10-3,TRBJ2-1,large,CAIGAEALFDEQFF
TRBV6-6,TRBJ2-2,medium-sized,CASRERKGRNGELFF
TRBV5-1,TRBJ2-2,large,CASSLEGLTGELFF
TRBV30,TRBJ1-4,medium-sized,CAWSVLTASGKLFF
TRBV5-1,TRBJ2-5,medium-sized,CASSLVAGSQETQYF
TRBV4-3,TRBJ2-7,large,CASSQEGGRDEQYF
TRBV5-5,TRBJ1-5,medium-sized,CASSLGSTGNQPQHF
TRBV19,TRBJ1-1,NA,CASTAQGRNTEAFF
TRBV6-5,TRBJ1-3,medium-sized,CASLGGPGNTIYF
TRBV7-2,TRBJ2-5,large,CASSFPGTSRETQYF
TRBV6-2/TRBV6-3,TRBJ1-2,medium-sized,CATGDRGLYGYTF
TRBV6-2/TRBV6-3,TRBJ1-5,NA,CASSSWSSNQPQHF
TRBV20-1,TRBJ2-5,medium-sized,CSAIARTSGRETQYF
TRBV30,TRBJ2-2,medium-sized,CAWAPDRVKIVNTGELFF
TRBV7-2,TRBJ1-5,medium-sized,CASSPRTGFGGGQPQHF
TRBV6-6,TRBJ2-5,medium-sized,CASSYSWSPAEQETQYF
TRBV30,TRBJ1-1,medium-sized,CASSWGQGRSTEAFF